This T cell receptor (beta chain) derives from a study of blood T cell repertoires in COVID-19. About the study: Sites in the United States, Italy and Spain provided acute and convalescent COVID-19 samples.

TCRdb's table, derived via immunoSEQ multiplex PCR, lists solely in-frame clones and lacks some. The sample has fewer than 250,000 clones; around 88% are singletons. Each participant's cohort was designated according to participant-reported clinical history. Trimming took off 1 base at V and 5 bases at J, with 6 bases between the two ends. This CDR3 region has 12 residues. CDR1 and CDR2 from the germline V gene are LGHDT and YNNKEL (reference sequence). The receptor comes from a woman in her forties or fifties with acute COVID-19. Sample: PBMCs or T cells enriched from blood (not recorded which). The genes are TRBV3-1 (or the pseudogene TRBV3-2) and TRBJ2-7, with D unresolved. CDR3 protein: CASSQGHNEQYF. CDR3 nucleotide sequence: TGTGCCAGCAGCCAAGGACATAACGAGCAGTACTTC.